This paragraph reports one TCR beta chain. Its antigen specificity is not known. No base quality values were provided; no much bigger clone lies one nucleotide off. For sequencing of the TCRbeta CDR3 region, genomic DNA was extracted from the sorted cells. The immunoSEQ Assay was used to sequence the TCRbeta CDR3 regions. Here the immuneACCESS table is served through TCRdb, limited to in-frame sequences with V and J called. Missing clones are a known gap in these copies; in checked studies unresolved V genes cover under half, and the rest lacks a known reason. This sample lists about 61,000 clones; roughly four fifths were detected once. Together, the top ten hold around 3.4% of the sample. The trim is 1 base for V and 14 bases for J, with a gap of 24 bases between the germline ends. CDR3 length: 17 amino acids, cysteine to phenylalanine. Solely the CDR3 DNA is kept, with 51 bases framed from the first base. The germline V gene yields MDHEN for CDR1 and SYDVKM for CDR2.

The sample is drawn from a study of OX40 agonist ivuxolimab in advanced cancers. Regarding the research as a whole: Ivuxolimab was a fully human IgG2 agonistic monoclonal antibody targeting the costimulatory receptor OX40 (CD134). A male proportion of 70% to 90% and a mean age of roughly 58 years, ranging from roughly 20 to 80, were recorded for the dose-escalation cohort. Intravenous ivuxolimab was administered to patients every 2 weeks at six dose levels: 0.01, 0.1, 0.3, 1.5, 3 and 10 mg/kg. Patients were allowed to have had prior anti-PD-1, anti-PD-L1 or anti-CTLA-4 therapy, and around 43% of the dose-escalation patients had been treated with checkpoint inhibitors. The paper covers the monotherapy dose-escalation part of the phase I ivuxolimab trial, which included N of about 50 patients. Peripheral TCRbeta sequencing was intended to test whether TCR sequence diversity was altered and clonal T-cell expansion was caused by ivuxolimab. Of the 50 to 55 dose-escalation patients, hepatocellular carcinoma was present in about 20, melanoma in roughly 15, renal cell carcinoma in 9 and head and neck cancer in 9. Partial responses occurred in three dose-escalation patients, of whom one had hepatocellular carcinoma and two had cutaneous melanoma. On the study overall, not on this receptor specifically: Low levels of normalized T-cell clonal expansion were also shown by some nonresponding patients. The antigen specificity of the peripheral T cells that underwent clonal expansion was not determined. On average, CD8+ T cells showed more expanded clones than CD4+ T cells after ivuxolimab. In the 0.1-3.0 mg/kg groups, partial responders were among the patients with the lowest normalized peripheral clonal expansion, particularly in CD8+ T cells. At doses of 0.1 to 3.0 mg/kg, clonal expansion of both CD4+ and CD8+ blood T cells was observed from baseline to week 6.

The trial excluded patients who had a history of autoimmune disease or were on systemic immunosuppression. In every dose cohort, peripheral blood was drawn for TCR sequencing at baseline, cycle 4 day 1, and cycle 7 day 1. The samples were drawn from a first-in-human, open-label, multicenter phase I dose-escalation trial of ivuxolimab. Adults with locally advanced or metastatic head and neck squamous cell, hepatocellular, melanoma or renal cell carcinoma were enrolled in the trial. Before TCR sequencing, CD4+ T cells and CD8+ T cells were sorted from peripheral blood as separate populations. The rearrangement joined TRBV28 to TRBJ1-6, with TRBD1 tentatively as D gene (5 bases match). This clonotype was obtained from an adult with an advanced solid tumor such as melanoma, head and neck, liver or kidney cancer. Sample: CD4+ or CD8+ T cells sorted from blood, taken in a trial of the OX40 agonist ivuxolimab. The CDR3 region reads CASSLFVTVSKNVALHF. At the DNA level, the sequence is TGTGCCAGCAGTTTATTCGTGACAGTTAGTAAAAACGTGGCCCTCCACTTT.